These 15 T cell receptor beta chains share one sample of origin, sequenced in a study of blood T cell repertoires in COVID-19. Clones were read by immunoSEQ multiplex PCR, and TCRdb kept only the in-frame ones, dropping some. The sample lists fewer than 150,000 clones; approximately 89% were seen once. The sample comprised peripheral blood. These TCRs come from a human donor in a cohort sampled during active COVID-19.

This clone was seen repeatedly, ten times or more. Other DNA sequences of this sample code for an identical CDR3. This chain joins TRBV3-1 (or the pseudogene TRBV3-2) and TRBJ1-5; 11 nucleotides agree with TRBD1. Germline V gene sequence: CDR1 LGHDT, CDR2 YNNKEL (reference sequence). V was clipped by 0 bases and J by 7 bases; unmatched bases: 2. CDR3 size: 15 residues. CDR3 amino acids: CASSQEGQGAQPQHF. The CDR3, as DNA: TGTGCCAGCAGCCAAGAAGGACAGGGGGCCCAGCCCCAGCATTTT.

The chain couples TRBV11-2 to TRBJ2-3, with a possible D match to TRBD1 (5 bases). The CDR3 contains 14 residues. Between the trimmed V and J ends, which lost 3 bases and 4 bases, there was a span of 11 bases. Germline CDR1 SGHAT, CDR2 FQNNGV. The CDR3 here is CASSFRVGSDTQYF. In nucleotides, the CDR3 is TGTGCCAGCAGCTTCAGGGTCGGATCAGATACGCAGTATTTT.

The rearrangement uses TRBV7-2 and TRBJ1-1, with D possibly being TRBD1 (5 bases). Trimming took 5 bases from V and 7 from J, leaving 17 bases between them. The CDR3 has 14 amino acids. Germline CDR1 and CDR2: SGHTA and FQGNSA. CDR3 DNA sequence: TGTGCCAGCAGCCTAGGGCAGCGGGGGGGTGAAGCTTTCTTT. Translating it yields CASSLGQRGGEAFF.

The chain links TRBV4-3 to TRBJ2-7; D is possibly TRBD1 (6 bases). The CDR3 is made up of 14 amino acids. Germline V gene sequence: CDR1 LGHNA, CDR2 YSLEER. The germline V and J ends were trimmed by 0 bases and 2 bases, with 8 bases remaining between them. The CDR3 sequence is CASSQDRGTYEQYF. CDR3 in DNA: TGCGCCAGCAGCCAAGATAGGGGGACCTACGAGCAGTACTTC.

V usage is TRBV7-8 and J usage is TRBJ2-7; 7 positions agree with TRBD1. The germline V gene has CDR1 SGHVS and CDR2 FQNEAQ. The CDR3 runs 15 residues. Unmatched junction bases numbered 16, after V lost 2 bases and J lost 12 bases. CDR3 sequence (DNA): TGTGCCAGCAGCTTAATCGAAAGACAGGGAACTACGGTGTACTTC. It specifies CASSLIERQGTTVYF.

This chain uses TRBV10-3 with TRBJ2-3, with 8 nucleotides matching TRBD2. Per the germline V gene, CDR1 is ENHRY and CDR2 is SYGVKD. V gave up 7 bases and J gave up 1 base; unmatched junction bases: 4. The CDR3 is made up of 14 amino acids. In nucleotides, the CDR3 is TGTGCCATCATGAGTAGCGGGGGCACAGATACGCAGTATTTT. Protein sequence: CAIMSSGGTDTQYF.

This rearrangement joins TRBV2 to TRBJ1-4, with 8 nucleotides matching TRBD1. CDR1 and CDR2 from the germline V gene are SNHLY and FYNNEI. This CDR3 has 14 residues. Losses at the gene ends were 5 bases for V and 12 bases for J; bases not matched to a gene: 11. The CDR3 region has the DNA TGTGCCAGCAGTTTCCAGGGGGCACTAGGAGAACTGTTTTTT. Amino acids: CASSFQGALGELFF.

For this clone: Other DNA sequences in this specimen translate into the identical CDR3. The V call is TRBV12-3 or TRBV12-4, the J call TRBJ1-2; D is unclear. CDR3 length: 13 residues. Trimming shortened V by 2 bases and J by 1 base, and 5 bases separated the two germline ends. CDR3 in amino acids: CASSLSLNYGYTF. The DNA of the CDR3 is TGTGCCAGCAGTTTAAGCCTTAACTATGGCTACACCTTC.

This chain joins TRBV5-1 and TRBJ1-1; D is unresolved. V was cut by 1 base and J by 4 bases, with 8 bases left in between. Germline lookup yields CDR1 SGHRS and CDR2 YFSETQ. The CDR3 has 13 amino acids. The CDR3: CASSLRGSTEAFF. CDR3 in DNA: TGCGCCAGCAGCTTGCGAGGGAGCACTGAAGCTTTCTTT.

The V and J genes are TRBV7-9 and TRBJ2-3; D perhaps matches TRBD2 (5 bases). Germline lookup yields CDR1 SEHNR and CDR2 FQNEAQ (reference sequence). The CDR3 has 16 residues. The ends were cut back, 1 base at V and 4 bases at J, with 15 bases in the middle. CDR3 sequence reads: CASSLGPAVGADTQYF. Here the CDR3 DNA reads TGTGCCAGCAGCTTAGGCCCAGCGGTGGGCGCAGATACGCAGTATTTT.

The rearrangement links TRBV6-2 or TRBV6-3 to TRBJ1-5; D perhaps matches TRBD1 (5 bases). From germline, CDR1 is MNHEY and CDR2 SVGEGT. Trimming took off 5 bases at V and 3 bases at J, with 11 bases between the two ends. The CDR3 has 14 amino acids. The CDR3 DNA reads TGTGCCAGCAGTATCCAGGGCTTCAATCAGCCCCAGCATTTT. Its translation: CASSIQGFNQPQHF.

The rearrangement joins TRBV5-4 to TRBJ2-2, with 7 bases that match TRBD1. The CDR3 loop spans 15 amino acids. V trimming: 0 bases; J trimming: 4 bases; junction bases outside the gene matches: 3. Germline CDR1 SGHNT, CDR2 YYREEE (reference sequence). The DNA of the CDR3 is TGTGCCAGCAGCTTGGTCTCAGGGGGCACCGGGGAGCTGTTTTTT. Protein sequence: CASSLVSGGTGELFF.

The V gene is TRBV19, the J gene TRBJ1-5; 7 bases fit TRBD1. V shed 5 bases, J shed 3 bases, and the junction held 7 bases outside the gene matches. The CDR3 runs to 15 residues. The V gene's germline CDR1 is LNHDA and CDR2 SQIVND (reference sequence). This CDR3 reads CASSPRTGPNQPQHF. CDR3 in DNA: TGTGCCAGTAGTCCCCGGACAGGACCCAATCAGCCCCAGCATTTT.

The chain couples TRBV5-4 to TRBJ2-5; D remains unclear. Germline loops: CDR1 SGHNT, CDR2 YYREEE (reference sequence). The CDR3 is 11 residues long. V was pared by 4 bases and J by 1 base, with 2 bases between. For the CDR3, the DNA is TGTGCCAGCAGCCGCCAAGAGACCCAGTACTTC. Amino acids: CASSRQETQYF.

The chain is built from TRBV10-3 and TRBJ2-3; possible D gene TRBD2, 6 bases. The CDR3 extends over 16 amino acids. CDR1 and CDR2 from the germline V gene are ENHRY and SYGVKD. V was shortened by 3 bases and J by 4 bases, with 17 bases between the two germline ends. CDR3 coding DNA: TGTGCCATCAGTGAATGGCGGGGTGGGATATCAGATACGCAGTATTTT. Its protein product is CAISEWRGGISDTQYF.